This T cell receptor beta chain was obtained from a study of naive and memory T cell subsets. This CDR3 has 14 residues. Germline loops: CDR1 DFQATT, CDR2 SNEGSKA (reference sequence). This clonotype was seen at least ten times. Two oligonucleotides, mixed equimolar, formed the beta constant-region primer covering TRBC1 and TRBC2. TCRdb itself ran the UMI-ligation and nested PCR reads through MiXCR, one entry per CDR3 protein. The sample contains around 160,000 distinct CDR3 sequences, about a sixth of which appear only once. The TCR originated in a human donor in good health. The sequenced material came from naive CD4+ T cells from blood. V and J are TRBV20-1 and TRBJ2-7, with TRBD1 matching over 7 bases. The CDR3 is CSMVRDSATYEQYF. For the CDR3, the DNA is TGCAGCATGGTCAGGGACAGCGCAACCTACGAGCAGTACTTC.